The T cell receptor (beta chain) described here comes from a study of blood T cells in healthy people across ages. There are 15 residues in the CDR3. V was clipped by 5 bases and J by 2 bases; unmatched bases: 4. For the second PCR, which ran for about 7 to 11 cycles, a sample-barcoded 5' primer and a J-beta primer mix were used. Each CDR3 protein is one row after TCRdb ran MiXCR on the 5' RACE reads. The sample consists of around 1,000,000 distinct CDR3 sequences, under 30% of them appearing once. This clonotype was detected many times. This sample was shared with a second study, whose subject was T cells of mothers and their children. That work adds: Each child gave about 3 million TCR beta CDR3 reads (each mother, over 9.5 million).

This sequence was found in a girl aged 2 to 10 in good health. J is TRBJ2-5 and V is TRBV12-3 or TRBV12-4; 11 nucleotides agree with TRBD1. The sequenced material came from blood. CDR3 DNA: TGTGCCAGCAGTCCCGGGACAGGGGGACAAGAGACCCAGTACTTC. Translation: CASSPGTGGQETQYF.